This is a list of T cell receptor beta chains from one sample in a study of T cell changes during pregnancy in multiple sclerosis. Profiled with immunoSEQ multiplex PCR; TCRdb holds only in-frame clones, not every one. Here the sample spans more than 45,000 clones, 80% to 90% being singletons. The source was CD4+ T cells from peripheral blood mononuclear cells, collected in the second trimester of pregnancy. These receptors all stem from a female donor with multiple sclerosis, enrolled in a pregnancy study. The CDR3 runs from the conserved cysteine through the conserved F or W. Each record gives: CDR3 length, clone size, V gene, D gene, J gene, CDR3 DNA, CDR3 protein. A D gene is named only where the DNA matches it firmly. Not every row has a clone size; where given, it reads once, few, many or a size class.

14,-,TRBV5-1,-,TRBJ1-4,TGCGCCAGCAGCTTGAATCCCGGGAATGAAAAACTGTTTTTT,CASSLNPGNEKLFF
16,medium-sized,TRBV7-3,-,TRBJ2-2,TGTGCCAGCAGCCACCAACAGGGGGGGAACGCCGGGGAGCTGTTTTTT,CASSHQQGGNAGELFF
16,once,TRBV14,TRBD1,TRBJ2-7,TGTGCCAGCAGCCGAAAACAGGGGACAGCCTCCTACGAGCAGTACTTC,CASSRKQGTASYEQYF
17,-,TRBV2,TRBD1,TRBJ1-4,TGTGCCAGCAGTGGGTTCACCGTCGGACAGGGTGGCGAAAAACTGTTTTTT,CASSGFTVGQGGEKLFF
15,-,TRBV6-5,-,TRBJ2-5,TGTGCCAGCAGTTACTCTTCGAGCGGTTCCGGGGCCCAGTACTTC,CASSYSSSGSGAQYF
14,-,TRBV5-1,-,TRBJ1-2,TGCGCCAGCAGCTTACCACAGGAACCCTATGGCTACACCTTC,CASSLPQEPYGYTF
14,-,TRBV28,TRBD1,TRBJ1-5,TGTGCCAGCAGTTTATCCCAGGGGGATCAGCCCCAGCATTTT,CASSLSQGDQPQHF
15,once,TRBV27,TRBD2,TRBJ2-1,TGTGCCAGCAGTTTATCGGGAGGGGACTACAATGAGCAGTTCTTC,CASSLSGGDYNEQFF
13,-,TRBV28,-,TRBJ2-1,TGTGCCAGCAGTTCCCTTATATACAATGAGCAGTTCTTC,CASSSLIYNEQFF
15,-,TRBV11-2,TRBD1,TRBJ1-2,TGTGCCAGCAGCCAGGCGGACAGGCCCTCTTATGGCTACACCTTC,CASSQADRPSYGYTF
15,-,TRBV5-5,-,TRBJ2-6,TGTGCCAGCAGCTTGGACGAGTCTGGGGCCAACGTCCTGACTTTC,CASSLDESGANVLTF
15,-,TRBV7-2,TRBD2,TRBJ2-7,TGTGCCAGCAGACCCAGCGGGAGTTACTCCTACGAGCAGTACTTC,CASRPSGSYSYEQYF
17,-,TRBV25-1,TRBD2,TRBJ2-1,TGTGCCAGCAGTAGGGCGACTAGCGGTGCTATTGGAGGTCAGCAGTTCTTC,CASSRATSGAIGGQQFF
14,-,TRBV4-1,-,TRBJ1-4,TGCGCCAGCAGCCTGACAGCAACTAATGAAAAACTGTTTTTT,CASSLTATNEKLFF
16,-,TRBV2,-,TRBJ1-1,TGTGCCAGCAGTCTAAGAGCGACAGAAAGGAACACTGAAGCTTTCTTT,CASSLRATERNTEAFF
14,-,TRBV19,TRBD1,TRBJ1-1,TGTGCCAGTAGCGAAGGGGGCGTGACCACTGAAGCTTTCTTT,CASSEGGVTTEAFF
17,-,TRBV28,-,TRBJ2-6,TGTGCCAGCAGTTTAGGTCAGGGGGGTTCTGGGGCCAACGTCCTGACTTTC,CASSLGQGGSGANVLTF
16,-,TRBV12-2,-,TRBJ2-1,TGTGCAAGTCGCTTAGCGGGAGGGAGCTCCTACAATGAGCAGTTCTTC,CASRLAGGSSYNEQFF
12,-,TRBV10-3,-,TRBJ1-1,TGTGCCACCAACCTCGGAGGTCCTGAAGCTTTCTTT,CATNLGGPEAFF
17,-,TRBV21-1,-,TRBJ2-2,TGTGCCAGCAGCAAAGGACGGGACAGGTCGAACACCGGGGAGCTGTTTTTT,CASSKGRDRSNTGELFF
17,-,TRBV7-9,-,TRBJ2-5,TGTGCCAGCAGCTTAGTATCTGAGAGCTTGTACCAAGAGACCCAGTACTTC,CASSLVSESLYQETQYF
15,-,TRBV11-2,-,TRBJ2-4,TGTGCCAGCAGCCTGAGGGAGATAGCCAAAAACATTCAGTACTTC,CASSLREIAKNIQYF
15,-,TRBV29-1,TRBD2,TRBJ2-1,TGCAGCGTCACCTCTAGCGGGACAAAAAACAATGAGCAGTTCTTC,CSVTSSGTKNNEQFF
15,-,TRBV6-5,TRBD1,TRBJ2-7,TGTGCCAGCAGTACCTCGGACAGGGGGCACTACGAGCAGTACTTC,CASSTSDRGHYEQYF
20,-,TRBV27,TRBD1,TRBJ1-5,TGTGCCAGCAGTTTCAACCCCCCGGACAGGGGGGGGTGGAGCAATCAGCCCCAGCATTTT,CASSFNPPDRGGWSNQPQHF
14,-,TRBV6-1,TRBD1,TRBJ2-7,TGTGCCAGCACTTTCCGGGACAGCTACTACGAGCAGTACTTC,CASTFRDSYYEQYF
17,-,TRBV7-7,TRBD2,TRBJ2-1,TGTGCTAGCAGCTTAGGTAATAGCGGGAGAGTGGGGAATGAGCAGTTCTTC,CASSLGNSGRVGNEQFF
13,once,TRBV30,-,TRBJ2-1,TGTGCCTGGAGTGTGGGACTTGACAATGAGCAGTTCTTC,CAWSVGLDNEQFF